This passage covers 17 T cell receptor beta chains from one sample sequenced in a study of blood T cell repertoires in COVID-19. Sequencing used immunoSEQ multiplex PCR; TCRdb keeps in-frame clones, though not all of them. The sample lists just over 650,000 clones, 80% to 90% occurring once. Sample: peripheral blood. These receptors were obtained from a woman aged 18-35 years with acute or convalescent COVID-19.

Regarding this clone: A read error may account for a junction end that differs from germline. J is TRBJ2-2 and V is TRBV3-1 (or the pseudogene TRBV3-2), with 11 bases aligning to TRBD2. This CDR3 comprises 15 residues. CDR1 LGHDT and CDR2 YNNKEL come from the germline V gene (reference sequence). CDR3 coding DNA: TGTGCCAGCAGCAAAGATCTAGCGGGGGGTGGTGGAGCTGTTTTT. Translation gives CASSKDLAGGGGAVF.

The genes are TRBV7-2 and TRBJ1-1, with 7 bases aligning to TRBD1. Germline CDR1 and CDR2: SGHTA and FQGNSA. The ends lost 5 bases at V and 7 bases at J; junction bases unmatched: 13. The CDR3 length is 15 residues. The CDR3 sequence is CASSLNILTGDEAFF. The CDR3 nucleotides read TGTGCCAGCAGCCTAAACATATTAACAGGGGATGAAGCTTTCTTT.

J is TRBJ2-2 and V is TRBV5-6, with D perhaps assigned TRBD1 or TRBD2 (5 bases each). V was pared by 4 bases and J by 4 bases, with 11 bases between. The CDR3 spans 14 residues. The V gene's germline CDR1 is SGHDT and CDR2 YYEEEE. CDR3 sequence (DNA): TGTGCCAGCAGCCTGGGGGAGTTCACCGGGGAGCTGTTTTTT. Translating it yields CASSLGEFTGELFF.

V and J are TRBV7-9 and TRBJ2-2; TRBD1 matches 8 bases. Germline lookup yields CDR1 SEHNR and CDR2 FQNEAQ (reference sequence). CDR3 length equals 14 residues. With 3 bases clipped from V and 6 bases from J, the junction kept 3 bases outside the gene matches. The CDR3 here is CASSFPGGSGELFF. CDR3 DNA sequence: TGTGCCAGCAGCTTCCCAGGGGGCTCCGGGGAGCTGTTTTTT.

V and J are TRBV6-2 or TRBV6-3 and TRBJ1-2, with a weak D call TRBD1 (6 bases). CDR3 length: 15 residues. Germline V gene data show CDR1 as MNHEY and CDR2 as SVGEGT. Between the trimmed V and J ends, which lost 0 bases and 7 bases, there was a span of 15 bases. The chain's CDR3 is CASSYSTGRGIGYTF. CDR3 in DNA: TGTGCCAGCAGTTACTCGACGGGGAGGGGGATTGGCTACACCTTC.

The chain joins TRBV3-1 (or the pseudogene TRBV3-2) to TRBJ1-1; 9 bases line up with TRBD1. CDR1 and CDR2 from the germline V gene are LGHDT and YNNKEL (reference sequence). CDR3 size: 14 residues. The ends lost 2 bases at V and 2 bases at J; junction bases unmatched: 0. The CDR3 sequence: CASSQTGGNTEAFF. In DNA form, the CDR3 reads TGTGCCAGCAGCCAAACAGGGGGCAACACTGAAGCTTTCTTT.

This chain uses TRBV28 with TRBJ1-4; 9 bases align to TRBD1. Germline CDR1 and CDR2: MDHEN and SYDVKM. The CDR3 is made up of 18 amino acids. V was pared by 5 bases and J by 4 bases, with 14 bases of the junction left unmatched. CDR3 DNA: TGTGCCAGCAGTCCGATCCGTGGGACAGGGTTAGGTAATGAAAAACTGTTTTTT. Its protein product is CASSPIRGTGLGNEKLFF.

The gene calls are TRBV7-9 and TRBJ2-7, with 8 bases fitting TRBD1. Losses at the gene ends were 5 bases for V and 0 bases for J; bases not matched to a gene: 3. The CDR3 length is 14 residues. In germline, CDR1 is SEHNR, CDR2 FQNEAQ (reference sequence). The CDR3 spells CASSRTGSSYEQYF. CDR3 coding DNA: TGTGCCAGCAGCCGGACAGGGAGCTCCTACGAGCAGTACTTC.

This clone was counted once. The CDR3: CASTPWEGGNQPQHF. The CDR3 DNA follows: TGTGCCAGTACCCCCTGGGAGGGTGGCAATCAGCCCCAGCATTTT. V and J are TRBV19 and TRBJ1-5, with D uncertain. With 7 bases removed from V and 2 bases from J, the gap between germline ends came to 15 bases. The CDR3 is made up of 15 amino acids. Germline loops: CDR1 LNHDA, CDR2 SQIVND (reference sequence).

Written as DNA, the CDR3 is TGTGCCAGCAGCCAAGTTAACAGGTTAAGGAAGAACACTGAAGCTTTCTTT. Protein: CASSQVNRLRKNTEAFF. The chain links TRBV4-2 to TRBJ1-1; D is possibly TRBD1 (5 bases). With 1 base removed from V and 1 base from J, the gap between germline ends came to 16 bases. This CDR3 has 17 amino acids. Germline lookup yields CDR1 LGHNA and CDR2 YNFKEQ.

This clone was seen more than once but under ten times. This chain uses TRBV30 with TRBJ1-6; maybe TRBD1 (6 bases). CDR3 length equals 16 residues. V was trimmed by 0 bases and J by 5 bases, leaving 14 bases between them. Germline V lookup: CDR1 GTSNPN, CDR2 SVGIG (reference sequence). The CDR3 protein is CAWSVGDNFHNSPLHF. The CDR3 nucleotides are TGTGCCTGGAGTGTAGGGGACAACTTTCATAATTCACCCCTCCACTTT.

The CDR3 reads CASSPGEVSGTEAFF. In nucleotides, the CDR3 is TGCGCCAGCAGCCCGGGCGAGGTTTCGGGGACTGAAGCTTTCTTT. This chain joins TRBV5-1 and TRBJ1-1, with D unclear. Between the trimmed V and J ends, which lost 4 bases and 5 bases, there was a span of 18 bases. Germline CDR1 and CDR2: SGHRS and YFSETQ. The CDR3 is 15 amino acids.

CDR3 nucleotides: TGCGCCAGCAGCTTGAACAGAGTCTCCTACAATGAGCAGTTCTTC. As protein: CASSLNRVSYNEQFF. V and J are TRBV5-1 and TRBJ2-1; no clear D gene. Germline V lookup: CDR1 SGHRS, CDR2 YFSETQ. The V end was cut by 1 base, the J end by 0 bases, with 8 bases between. This CDR3 region has 15 residues.

V gene TRBV2 combines with J gene TRBJ2-4; D may be TRBD1 (6 bases). V dropped 1 base and J dropped 0 bases, with 7 bases sitting between them. The CDR3 sequence is 15 residues long. Per germline, CDR1 SNHLY and CDR2 FYNNEI. The CDR3 reads CASSEEGVAKNIQYF. The CDR3 nucleotides read TGTGCCAGCAGTGAAGAGGGGGTAGCCAAAAACATTCAGTACTTC. Full variable domain (rest looked up from reference TRBV2 and TRBJ2-4): EPEVTQTPSHQVTQMGQEVILRCVPISNHLYFYWYRQILGQKVEFLVSFYNNEISEKSEIFDDQFSVERPDGSNFTLKIRSTKLEDSAMYFCASSEEGVAKNIQYFGAGTRLSVL.

The V call is TRBV7-3, the J call TRBJ2-2; 10 bases fit TRBD1. Trimming cost V 6 bases and J 2 bases; bases outside gene matches: 9. CDR3 length: 17 amino acids. The germline V gene encodes CDR1 SGHTA and CDR2 FQGTGA. The CDR3 DNA reads as TGTGCCAGCAGTTCCCAACCGACAGGGGGCAACACCGGGGAGCTGTTTTTT. As protein: CASSSQPTGGNTGELFF.

The CDR3 here is CAWSRLESRAQPQHF. In DNA form, the CDR3 reads TGTGCCTGGAGTCGCCTCGAGAGTCGCGCTCAGCCCCAGCATTTT. V is TRBV30 and J is TRBJ1-5; D gene ambiguous. The V gene's germline CDR1 is GTSNPN and CDR2 SVGIG (reference sequence). The CDR3 has 15 residues. V lost 2 bases to trimming and J lost 6 bases, with 17 bases between them.

The chain carries TRBV5-1 and TRBJ2-2; 8 nucleotides align to TRBD1. The V gene end was trimmed by 3 bases and the J gene end by 1 base; junction bases not matched to a gene: 8. The length of the CDR3 is 17 residues. Looked up from germline, CDR1 is SGHRS and CDR2 is YFSETQ. The CDR3 loop is CASSYLQGALNTGELFF. The CDR3 DNA is TGCGCCAGCAGCTATCTCCAGGGGGCGTTGAACACCGGGGAGCTGTTTTTT.